In this sample, the clone carrying this T cell receptor beta chain turned up a few times. This sample is drawn from a study of blood T cell repertoires in COVID-19. Study-wide context: COVID-19 samples collected from the United States, Italy and Spain covered acute and convalescent phases. From T cells, B-cell-depleted T cells, or PBMCs came the material, which was cDNA or gDNA.

Per the authors' pipeline: Counts of nucleated cells, estimated from reference gene primer amplification, were obtained. Sequenced by immunoSEQ multiplex PCR; TCRdb stores in-frame clones only, minus some. The V and J calls and clone size come from that table; D and trimming were worked out from the DNA. The repertoire consists of 110,000 to 150,000 clones, with 70% to 85% occurring once and the leading ten covering just under 9%. Sequenced: peripheral blood. This clonotype originated in a woman older than 75 in a cohort sampled during active or convalescent COVID-19.

In DNA, the CDR3 is TGTGCCAGTAGTATGTCCAGGGTTAGTGAAGCTTTCTTT. Translated, it gives CASSMSRVSEAFF. This chain links TRBV19 with TRBJ1-1; TRBD1 might be the D (5 bases). The CDR3 spans 13 residues. V was trimmed by 3 bases and J by 7 bases, leaving 12 bases between them. Per germline, CDR1 LNHDA and CDR2 SQIVND (reference sequence).